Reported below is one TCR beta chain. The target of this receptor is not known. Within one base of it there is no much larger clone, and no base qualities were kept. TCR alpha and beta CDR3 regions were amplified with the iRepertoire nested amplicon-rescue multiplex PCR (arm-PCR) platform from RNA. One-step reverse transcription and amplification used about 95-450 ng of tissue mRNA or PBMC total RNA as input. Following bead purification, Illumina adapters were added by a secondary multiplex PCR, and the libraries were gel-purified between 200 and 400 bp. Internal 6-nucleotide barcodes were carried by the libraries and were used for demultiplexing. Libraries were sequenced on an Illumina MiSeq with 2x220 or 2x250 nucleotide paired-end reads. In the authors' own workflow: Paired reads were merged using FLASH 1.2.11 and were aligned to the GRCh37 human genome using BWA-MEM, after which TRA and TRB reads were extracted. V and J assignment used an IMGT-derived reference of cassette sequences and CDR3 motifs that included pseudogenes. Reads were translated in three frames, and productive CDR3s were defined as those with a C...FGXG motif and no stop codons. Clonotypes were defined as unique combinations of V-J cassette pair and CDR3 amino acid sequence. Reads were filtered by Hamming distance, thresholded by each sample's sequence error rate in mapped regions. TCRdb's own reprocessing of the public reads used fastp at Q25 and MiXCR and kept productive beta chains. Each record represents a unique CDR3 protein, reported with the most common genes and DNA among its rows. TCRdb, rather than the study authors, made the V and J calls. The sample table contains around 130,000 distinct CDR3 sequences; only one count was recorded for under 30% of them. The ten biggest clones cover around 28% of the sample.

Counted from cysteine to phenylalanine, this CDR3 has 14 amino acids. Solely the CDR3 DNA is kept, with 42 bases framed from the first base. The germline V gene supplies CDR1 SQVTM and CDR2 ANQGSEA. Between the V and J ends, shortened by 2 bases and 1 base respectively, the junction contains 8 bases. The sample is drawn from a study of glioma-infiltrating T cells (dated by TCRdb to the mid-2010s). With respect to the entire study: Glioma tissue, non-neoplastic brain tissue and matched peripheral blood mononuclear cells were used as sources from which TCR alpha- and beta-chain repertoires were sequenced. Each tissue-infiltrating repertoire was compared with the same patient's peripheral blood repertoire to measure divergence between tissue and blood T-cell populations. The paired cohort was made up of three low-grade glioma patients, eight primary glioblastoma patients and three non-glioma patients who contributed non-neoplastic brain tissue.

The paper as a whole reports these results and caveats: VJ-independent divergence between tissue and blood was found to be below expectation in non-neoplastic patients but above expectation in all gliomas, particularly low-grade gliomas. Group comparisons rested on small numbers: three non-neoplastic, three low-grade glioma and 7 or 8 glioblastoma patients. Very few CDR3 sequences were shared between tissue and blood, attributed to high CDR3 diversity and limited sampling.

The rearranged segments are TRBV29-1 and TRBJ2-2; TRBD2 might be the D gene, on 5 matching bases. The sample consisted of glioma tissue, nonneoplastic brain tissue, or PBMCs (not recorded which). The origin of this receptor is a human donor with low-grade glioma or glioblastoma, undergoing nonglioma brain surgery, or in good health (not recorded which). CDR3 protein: CSVERRVNTGELFF. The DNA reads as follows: TGCAGCGTTGAAAGGCGGGTGAACACCGGGGAGCTGTTTTTT.